The present entry profiles one TCR beta chain with its context. Its antigen specificity is not known. For CDR1 and CDR2, the germline V gene lists SQVTM and ANQGSEA. The cysteine opens and the phenylalanine closes a CDR3 of 12 amino acids. The protein alone is recorded here. The protocol used for the library was 5' RACE. The input for every TCR library was roughly 3,200 ng of total RNA. For each sample, cDNA was synthesized in eight separate reactions using SMARTScribe reverse transcriptase. Unique molecular identifiers containing a 6-nucleotide sample barcode were introduced through template switching during cDNA synthesis. Two nested PCRs of about 16 and 10 cycles amplified the TCRalpha and TCRbeta cDNA, and bead purification followed each PCR. Before amplification, the cDNA was both treated with uracil DNA-glycosylase and purified with the QIAquick PCR purification kit. The second PCR was the step at which Illumina TruSeq-compatible adapters and sample-specific barcodes were added. TapeStation and Qubit were used to check library quality and concentration, and approximately 5 ng of each library went into the pool. Sequencing of pooled libraries was carried out on an Illumina HiSeq2500 single-index Rapid Run using 2 x 100 bp reads and custom sequencing primers. The paper's processing steps were these. MiGEC version 1.2.6 was used for UMI-based consensus assembly, which corrected PCR and sequencing errors. MiXCR version 2.1.1 handled V(D)J alignment, clonotype assembly and CDR3 extraction. To normalise gene usage, clonotype sharing and MAIT/NKT TCR abundance, the analysis used the top 1000, 10 000 and 20 000 clonotypes per sample. After downsampling to 27 000 UMIs, diversity was calculated as the inverse Simpson index using the vegan R package. Statistical testing used paired Mann-Whitney U tests on the discordant twin pairs and applied Benjamini-Hochberg correction for multiple testing. Based on TCRdb reprocessing of the reads, there is one entry per CDR3 protein sequence, and DNA is missing. The V and J calls, along with clone size, are taken from TCRdb and not from the paper's own processing. The table for this sample lists roughly 150,000 distinct CDR3 sequences. The leading ten clones occupy 1% to 1.5% of the sample.

From each donor, a roughly 2.6 ml peripheral blood sample was collected into PAXgene tubes and stored at -80 degrees C. Without any T cell sorting, total RNA was extracted from whole blood using the PAXgene blood miRNA kit on an automated QIAcube. Peripheral blood from monozygotic twin pairs concordant or discordant for inflammatory bowel disease was subjected to deep TCRalpha and TCRbeta repertoire profiling with unique molecular barcoding. Smoking habits were recorded for all twin pairs, and individuals were classified as current, former or never smokers. The data were obtained in a study of monozygotic twins with inflammatory bowel disease (dated by TCRdb to between 2019 and 2020). A note on the overall study: The full study comprised approximately 28 monozygotic twin pairs: nine German pairs (four IBD-concordant, five IBD-discordant) and 19 IBD-discordant Danish pairs. Each individual had, on average, about 151 000 unique TCRalpha sequences and 181 000 unique TCRbeta sequences available for analysis. The search for disease-associated traits relied mainly on comparing, within discordant pairs, IBD patients with their genetically identical healthy co-twins.

Results and caveats for the whole study, not just this receptor: Concordant and discordant twins showed no difference in repertoire similarity, possibly because of limited statistical power. Because patients were on differing immunosuppressive treatments, the repertoires may have picked up extra background noise and inter-individual variability. No single strong signal or clonotype linked to IBD turned up in the results, so the idea that one exists was not supported. The analysis was unable to tell apart different T cell subtypes. A decrease in TCRbeta repertoire diversity, as measured by inverse Simpson index, was observed in IBD patients compared with their healthy co-twins. Compared with healthy twins, IBD patients had fewer clonotypes in common with other individuals, a difference most pronounced in patients showing signs of disease activity.

The clonotype originates from a human donor with ulcerative colitis or Crohn's disease, or a healthy co-twin of an affected twin (not recorded which). Recombination connected TRBV29-1 to TRBJ1-1. Specimen: blood. The CDR3 in this case is CSAVRQNTEAFF.